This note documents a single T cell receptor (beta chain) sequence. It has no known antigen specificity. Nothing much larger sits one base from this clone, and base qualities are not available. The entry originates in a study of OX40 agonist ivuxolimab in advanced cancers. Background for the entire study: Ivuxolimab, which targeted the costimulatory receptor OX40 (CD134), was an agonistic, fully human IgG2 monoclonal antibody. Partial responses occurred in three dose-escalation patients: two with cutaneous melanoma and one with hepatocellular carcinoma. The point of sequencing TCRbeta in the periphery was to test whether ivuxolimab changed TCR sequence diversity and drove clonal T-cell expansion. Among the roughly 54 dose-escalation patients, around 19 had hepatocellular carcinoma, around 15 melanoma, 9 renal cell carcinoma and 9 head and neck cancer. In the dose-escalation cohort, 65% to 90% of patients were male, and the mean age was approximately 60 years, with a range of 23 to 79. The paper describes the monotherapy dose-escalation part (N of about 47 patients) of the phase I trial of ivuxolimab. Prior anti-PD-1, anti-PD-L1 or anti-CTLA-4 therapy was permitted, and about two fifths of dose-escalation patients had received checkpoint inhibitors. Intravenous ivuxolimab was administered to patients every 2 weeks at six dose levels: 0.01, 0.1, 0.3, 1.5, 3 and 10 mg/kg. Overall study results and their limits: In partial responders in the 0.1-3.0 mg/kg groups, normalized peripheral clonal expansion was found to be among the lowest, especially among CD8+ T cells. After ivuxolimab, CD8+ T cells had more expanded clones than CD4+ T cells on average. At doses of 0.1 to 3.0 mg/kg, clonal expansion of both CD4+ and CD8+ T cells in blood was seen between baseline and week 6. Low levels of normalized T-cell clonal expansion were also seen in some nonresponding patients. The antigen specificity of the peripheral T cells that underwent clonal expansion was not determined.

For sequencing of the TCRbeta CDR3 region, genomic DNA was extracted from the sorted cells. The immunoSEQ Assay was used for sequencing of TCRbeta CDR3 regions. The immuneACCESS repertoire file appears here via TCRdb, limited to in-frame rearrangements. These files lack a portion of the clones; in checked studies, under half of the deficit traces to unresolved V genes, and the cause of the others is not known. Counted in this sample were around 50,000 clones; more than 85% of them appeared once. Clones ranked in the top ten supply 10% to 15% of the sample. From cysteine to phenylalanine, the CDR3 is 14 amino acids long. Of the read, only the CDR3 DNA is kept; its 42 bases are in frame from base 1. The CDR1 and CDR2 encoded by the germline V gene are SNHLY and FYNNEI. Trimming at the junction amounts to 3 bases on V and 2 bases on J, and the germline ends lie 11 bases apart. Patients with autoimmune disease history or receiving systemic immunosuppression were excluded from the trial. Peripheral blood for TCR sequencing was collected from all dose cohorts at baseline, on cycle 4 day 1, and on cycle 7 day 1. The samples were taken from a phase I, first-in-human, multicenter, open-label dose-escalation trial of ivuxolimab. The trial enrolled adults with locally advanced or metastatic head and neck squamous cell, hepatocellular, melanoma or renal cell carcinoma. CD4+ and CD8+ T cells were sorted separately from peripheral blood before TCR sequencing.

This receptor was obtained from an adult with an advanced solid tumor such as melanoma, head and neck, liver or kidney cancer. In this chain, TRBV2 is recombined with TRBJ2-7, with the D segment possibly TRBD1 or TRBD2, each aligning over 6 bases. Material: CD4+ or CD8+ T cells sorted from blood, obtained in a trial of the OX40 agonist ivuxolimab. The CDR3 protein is CASSDAEGAYEQYF. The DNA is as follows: TGTGCCAGCAGTGATGCGGAGGGGGCCTACGAGCAGTACTTC.